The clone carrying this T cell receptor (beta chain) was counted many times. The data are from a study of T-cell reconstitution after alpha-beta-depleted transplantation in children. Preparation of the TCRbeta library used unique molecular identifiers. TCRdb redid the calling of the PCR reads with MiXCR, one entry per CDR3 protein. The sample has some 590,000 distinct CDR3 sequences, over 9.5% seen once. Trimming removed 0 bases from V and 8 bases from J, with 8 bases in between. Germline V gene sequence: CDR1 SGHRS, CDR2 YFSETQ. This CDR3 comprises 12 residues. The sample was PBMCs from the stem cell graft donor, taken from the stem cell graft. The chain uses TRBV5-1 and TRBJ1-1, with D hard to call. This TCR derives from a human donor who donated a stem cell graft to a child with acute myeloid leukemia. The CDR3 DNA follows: TGCGCCAGCAGCTTGGAAAGCAGAGAAGCTTTCTTT. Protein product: CASSLESREAFF.